The clone carrying this T cell receptor beta chain occurred many times. Its antigen is unknown. The sample originates from a study of T-cell reconstitution after alpha-beta-depleted transplantation in children. Study-wide findings and caveats: At one year after transplant, newly produced T cells mostly accounted for T-cell counts and diversity. Several hundred expanded graft clones reportedly supplied alpha-beta T cells about two months after transplant. Surviving recipient cells, namely T cells and thymic progenitors, were the source of high day-60 TCRbeta diversity in some patients.

Unique molecular identifiers were built into the TCRbeta library. MiXCR was run by TCRdb on the PCR reads, yielding one entry per CDR3 protein. The table records 450,000 to 550,000 distinct CDR3 sequences, over 10% of them present only once. The V gene end was trimmed by 3 bases and the J gene end by 3 bases; junction bases not matched to a gene: 11. Germline V lookup: CDR1 LNHNV, CDR2 YYDKDF (reference sequence). The CDR3 consists of 16 residues. This clonotype was obtained from a female patient aged 2-9 years who had a stem cell transplant for aplastic anemia, so the T cells may come from the graft donor. The chain recombines TRBV15 with TRBJ2-7, with 7 bases matching TRBD2. The specimen comprised PBMCs, mostly from graft donor cells, sampled 180 days after TCRalphabeta/CD19-depleted stem cell transplant. The CDR3: CATSSVEGLRGYEQYF. CDR3 DNA sequence: TGTGCCACCAGCAGTGTCGAGGGACTAAGAGGCTACGAGCAGTACTTC.